This TCR beta chain derives from a study of blood T cell repertoires in COVID-19. Using immunoSEQ multiplex PCR, the repertoire was profiled, and TCRdb retains in-frame clones only, with some absent. The data contain over 200,000 clones, 84% of them seen just once; the ten biggest clones take up approximately 7.3%. The germline V gene encodes CDR1 MNHEY and CDR2 SMNVEV (reference sequence). V dropped 5 bases and J dropped 6; count of bases not matched to a gene: 13. The CDR3 consists of 17 residues. This receptor was taken from a woman in her thirties or forties who had recovered from COVID-19. Sequenced material: PBMCs or T cells enriched from blood (not recorded which). The chain recombines TRBV27 with TRBJ2-1; 10 bases fit TRBD2. CDR3 residues: CASSPIKREGRVNEQFF. CDR3 sequence (DNA): TGTGCCAGCAGTCCAATTAAGCGGGAGGGCCGGGTCAATGAGCAGTTCTTC.